Below are 19 T cell receptor beta chains sequenced from a single sample in a study of PD-1 blockade in classical Hodgkin lymphoma. Time point described: newly diagnosed, previously untreated cHL patient sample. Magnetic negative selection of thawed PBMCs yielded the CD8+ T cells. The assay was immunoSEQ multiplex PCR, and TCRdb's table has in-frame clones only and misses some. The data hold over 20,000 clones, with about 87% observed a single time. Sequenced: CD8+ T cells from blood. Receptors originate from a human donor with classical Hodgkin lymphoma.

The J gene is TRBJ2-7, the V gene TRBV5-1; no definite D call. The germline V gene encodes CDR1 SGHRS and CDR2 YFSETQ. V was shortened by 1 base and J by 5 bases, with 7 bases between the two germline ends. This CDR3 is built from 12 residues. CDR3: CASSLWANEQYF. The CDR3 DNA is TGCGCCAGCAGCTTGTGGGCTAACGAGCAGTACTTC.

V and J are TRBV9 and TRBJ1-2; D is unclear. Germline V CDR1 and CDR2: SGDLS, YYNGEE. The V and J ends lost 2 bases and 0 bases respectively, with 5 bases between them. The CDR3 spans 13 residues. This chain's CDR3 is CASSVGANYGYTF. The CDR3 DNA is TGTGCCAGCAGCGTGGGCGCTAACTATGGCTACACCTTC.

The V call is TRBV10-2, the J call TRBJ1-2; 7 bases are shared with TRBD1. CDR3 length: 16 amino acids. With V trimmed by 0 bases and J by 0 bases, 4 bases remained unmatched. Germline CDR1 reads WSHSY; CDR2 reads SAAADI. The CDR3 nucleotides read TGCGCCAGCAGTGAGTCGTTAGGGGGCGCTAACTATGGCTACACCTTC. Protein product: CASSESLGGANYGYTF.

The genes are TRBV28 and TRBJ2-7; D gene uncertain. Germline V lookup: CDR1 MDHEN, CDR2 SYDVKM. Trimming removed 1 base from V and 2 bases from J, with 9 bases in between. This CDR3 is 14 amino acids long. The CDR3 region has the DNA TGTGCCAGCAGTTTATATGGTGACGCCTACGAGCAGTACTTC. It translates to CASSLYGDAYEQYF. Filled out from reference TRBV28 and TRBJ2-7, the complete variable domain reads DVKVTQSSRYLVKRTGEKVFLECVQDMDHENMFWYRQDPGLGLRLIYFSYDVKMKEKGDIPEGYSVSREKKERFSLILESASTNQTSMYLCASSLYGDAYEQYFGPGTRLTVT.

This clone was found once. The V gene is TRBV7-8, the J gene TRBJ1-3; 7 bases match TRBD1. With 5 bases clipped from V and 1 base from J, the junction kept 5 bases outside the gene matches. The CDR3 has 15 amino acids. Looked up from germline, CDR1 is SGHVS and CDR2 is FQNEAQ. CDR3 in amino acids: CASSTGEGSGNTIYF. The CDR3 DNA follows: TGTGCCAGCAGCACAGGGGAGGGTTCTGGAAACACCATATATTTT.

V and J are TRBV7-8 and TRBJ2-7; unclear D gene. The germline CDR1 and CDR2 sequences are SGHVS and FQNEAQ. The CDR3 sequence is 14 residues long. V was clipped by 4 bases and J by 0 bases, with 10 bases between them. CDR3 protein: CASSSRSGSYEQYF. The CDR3 region has the DNA TGTGCCAGCAGCTCACGCTCGGGCTCCTACGAGCAGTACTTC.

This clone was seen a few times. The chain carries TRBV6-5 and TRBJ1-5, with TRBD1 as a possible D gene (5 bases). Trimming pared 6 bases from V and 6 bases from J, leaving 18 bases between. There are 15 residues in the CDR3. The germline CDR1 and CDR2 sequences are MNHEY and SVGAGI. CDR3 sequence (DNA): TGTGCCAGCAGCCCCGGCGGGGGTGTTAGTCAGCCCCAGCATTTT. It yields the protein CASSPGGGVSQPQHF.

The V and J genes are TRBV7-9 and TRBJ2-7, with 10 bases aligning to TRBD2. The V and J ends lost 4 bases and 2 bases, in that order; junction bases with no gene match: 8. The V gene's germline CDR1 is SEHNR and CDR2 FQNEAQ (reference sequence). The CDR3 totals 16 residues. The CDR3 DNA reads TGTGCCAGCAGCTCACCTCGGACTAGCGGAACCTACGAGCAGTACTTC. Its protein is CASSSPRTSGTYEQYF.

This clone has a handful of counts. The CDR3 is CASSQDLKLGAGELFF. The DNA for the CDR3 is TGCGCCAGCAGCCAAGATCTGAAACTTGGGGCCGGGGAGCTGTTTTTT. V is TRBV4-1 and J is TRBJ2-2, with unresolved D. In germline, CDR1 is MGHRA, CDR2 YSYEKL. CDR3 size: 16 residues. V shed 0 bases and J shed 6 bases, with 14 bases lying between them.

This clone was seen a single time. The chain has TRBV7-9 and TRBJ2-7; D is unclear. Per germline, CDR1 SEHNR and CDR2 FQNEAQ (reference sequence). CDR3 length: 11 amino acids. V was cut by 1 base and J by 7 bases, with 5 bases left in between. CDR3 residues: CASSLGDEQYF. For the CDR3, the DNA is TGTGCCAGCAGCTTAGGAGATGAGCAGTACTTC.

The rearrangement links TRBV6-6 to TRBJ1-2; D may be TRBD1 (6 bases). Trimming took 3 bases from V and 4 from J, leaving 12 bases between them. Germline CDR1 and CDR2: MNHNY and SVGAGI (reference sequence). The CDR3 covers 14 residues. The CDR3 is CASSYSTGPYGYTF. The DNA for the CDR3 is TGTGCCAGCAGTTATTCAACAGGGCCCTATGGCTACACCTTC.

This chain uses TRBV28 with TRBJ1-4; no clear D gene. The CDR3 is 16 residues long. Looked up from germline, CDR1 is MDHEN and CDR2 is SYDVKM. The ends were cut back, 3 bases at V and 3 bases at J, with 14 bases in the middle. The CDR3 spells CASSLVTGRANEKLFF. In nucleotides, the CDR3 is TGTGCCAGCAGTTTGGTCACTGGTCGGGCTAATGAAAAACTGTTTTTT.

The J gene is TRBJ1-1, the V gene TRBV4-3; D might be TRBD1 (6 bases). V lost 1 base to trimming and J lost 7 bases, with 16 bases between them. In germline, CDR1 is LGHNA, CDR2 YSLEER. The CDR3 spans 15 residues. The CDR3 region is CASSQGGHRVGEAFF. In DNA, the CDR3 is TGCGCCAGCAGCCAAGGCGGCCACAGGGTCGGTGAAGCTTTCTTT.

This chain connects TRBV7-8 to TRBJ1-5, with 7 bases lining up with TRBD1. Unmatched junction bases numbered 10, after V lost 5 bases and J lost 3 bases. Per the germline V gene, CDR1 is SGHVS and CDR2 is FQNEAQ. The CDR3 is 16 amino acids. The CDR3 loop is CASSNRDREVNQPQHF. The CDR3, as DNA: TGTGCCAGCAGCAACAGGGACAGAGAAGTCAATCAGCCCCAGCATTTT.

This clone came up once. The V call is TRBV15, the J call TRBJ1-2, with D possibly TRBD1 on 6 matching bases. Trimming took off 0 bases at V and 3 bases at J, with 17 bases between the two ends. Per the germline V gene, CDR1 is LNHNV and CDR2 is YYDKDF (reference sequence). This CDR3 is built from 17 residues. CDR3 protein: CATSRDPHRVGDYGYTF. The CDR3 DNA follows: TGTGCCACCAGCAGAGATCCCCACAGGGTTGGGGACTATGGCTACACCTTC.

This clone appeared once. The chain is built from TRBV19 and TRBJ2-3; D is ambiguous. The V and J ends lost 6 bases and 5 bases respectively, with 12 bases between them. Germline V gene lookup returns CDR1 LNHDA and CDR2 SQIVND (reference sequence). CDR3 size: 13 residues. CDR3 sequence reads: CASSPAVGDTQYF. The CDR3 DNA reads as TGTGCCAGTAGCCCTGCGGTTGGAGATACGCAGTATTTT. Full variable domain (remainder filled in from reference TRBV19 and TRBJ2-3): DGGITQSPKYLFRKEGQNVTLSCEQNLNHDAMYWYRQDPGQGLRLIYYSQIVNDFQKGDIAEGYSVSREKKESFPLTVTSAQKNPTAFYLCASSPAVGDTQYFGPGTRLTVL.

V usage is TRBV28 and J usage is TRBJ1-1; 8 positions match TRBD1. CDR1 and CDR2 (germline): MDHEN, SYDVKM. This CDR3 comprises 17 residues. Trimming removed 6 bases from V and 0 bases from J; junction bases left unmatched: 12. This chain's CDR3 is CASSAGTGPLLNTEAFF. The CDR3 DNA is TGTGCCAGCAGCGCTGGGACAGGCCCTCTCCTGAACACTGAAGCTTTCTTT.

The genes are TRBV7-9 and TRBJ2-7; 8 bases map to TRBD1. Trimming removed 5 bases from V and 4 bases from J; junction bases left unmatched: 7. Germline loops: CDR1 SEHNR, CDR2 FQNEAQ (reference sequence). This CDR3 contains 14 residues. CDR3 in amino acids: CASSAGDRGYEQYF. The CDR3 DNA reads TGTGCCAGCAGCGCTGGTGACAGGGGTTACGAGCAGTACTTC. The variable domain in full, with the rest retrieved from reference TRBV7-9 and TRBJ2-7, is DTGVSQNPRHKITKRGQNVTFRCDPISEHNRLYWYRQTLGQGPEFLTYFQNEAQLEKSRLLSDRFSAERPKGSFSTLEIQRTEQGDSAMYLCASSAGDRGYEQYFGPGTRLTVT.

V usage is TRBV6-6 and J usage is TRBJ1-5; TRBD1 agrees at 8 bases. There are 12 residues in the CDR3. Germline lookup yields CDR1 MNHNY and CDR2 SVGAGI (reference sequence). V lost 9 bases, J lost 6 bases, and 4 bases stayed unmatched. The DNA of the CDR3 is TGTGCCAGTCAGGGGGCAATTCAGCCCCAGCATTTT. Translating gives CASQGAIQPQHF.